A selection of T cell receptor beta chains follows, all from one sample in a study of control samples from healthy donors and cancer patients. Method: immunoSEQ multiplex PCR; TCRdb's copy keeps in-frame clones and lacks some. In the table there are 150,000 to 200,000 clones, approximately 96% of which are singletons. The specimen was blood. These receptors were taken from a woman between 25 and 40 years old in good health. CDR3s include the opening cysteine and the closing phenylalanine or tryptophan. Fields, in order: D gene, J gene, clone size, V gene, CDR3 DNA, CDR3 protein. A D gene is named only where the DNA matches it firmly. For some rows the clone size is stated as once, few or many, or as a class when expanded; others skip it.

d_gene: .
j_gene: TRBJ1-4
abundance: .
v_gene: TRBV6-1
CDR3nt: TGTGCCAGCAGTGAAGACCAAGGGCCCAATGAAAAACTGTTTTTT
CDR3aa: CASSEDQGPNEKLFF

d_gene: .
j_gene: TRBJ1-2
abundance: .
v_gene: TRBV11-1
CDR3nt: TGTGCCAGCAGCTTAACTTCCAGAAAGGACTATGGCTACACCTTC
CDR3aa: CASSLTSRKDYGYTF

d_gene: .
j_gene: TRBJ2-1
abundance: .
v_gene: TRBV13
CDR3nt: TGTGCCAGCAGCTCCCGCGGCAGGGGTGAGCAGTTCTTC
CDR3aa: CASSSRGRGEQFF

d_gene: .
j_gene: TRBJ1-5
abundance: once
v_gene: TRBV13
CDR3nt: TGTGCCAGCAGCCAGGCATATAGCAATCAGCCCCAGCATTTT
CDR3aa: CASSQAYSNQPQHF

d_gene: .
j_gene: TRBJ2-1
abundance: .
v_gene: TRBV29-1
CDR3nt: TGCAGCGTTGAGCGGCCGATCGGGGACAATGAGCAGTTCTTC
CDR3aa: CSVERPIGDNEQFF

d_gene: TRBD1
j_gene: TRBJ1-1
abundance: .
v_gene: TRBV6-4
CDR3nt: TGTGCCAGCAGCGGACAGGGGAGCTCTGAAGCTTTCTTT
CDR3aa: CASSGQGSSEAFF

d_gene: TRBD1
j_gene: TRBJ1-2
abundance: .
v_gene: TRBV28
CDR3nt: TGTGCCAGCAGTTTATTACAGGGGAATGGCTACACCTTC
CDR3aa: CASSLLQGNGYTF

d_gene: .
j_gene: TRBJ1-4
abundance: .
v_gene: TRBV19
CDR3nt: TGTGCCAGTAGTATACAACAGAGTAATGAAAAACTGTTTTTT
CDR3aa: CASSIQQSNEKLFF

d_gene: .
j_gene: TRBJ2-5
abundance: .
v_gene: TRBV6-6
CDR3nt: TGTGCCAGCAGTTACTCGATCGCGGGCCCCGGGGAGACCCAGTACTTC
CDR3aa: CASSYSIAGPGETQYF

d_gene: TRBD2
j_gene: TRBJ2-1
abundance: .
v_gene: TRBV18
CDR3nt: TGTGCCAGCTCACAACTAGCGGGGGGGCCTAACTACAATGAGCAGTTCTTC
CDR3aa: CASSQLAGGPNYNEQFF

d_gene: .
j_gene: TRBJ1-2
abundance: .
v_gene: TRBV11-2
CDR3nt: TGTGCCAGCAGCTTAGATCTGATGACAGCGTCCTATGGCTACACCTTC
CDR3aa: CASSLDLMTASYGYTF

d_gene: .
j_gene: TRBJ2-1
abundance: once
v_gene: TRBV19
CDR3nt: TGTGCCAGTAGTATGTCCCTGAACAATGAGCAGTTCTTC
CDR3aa: CASSMSLNNEQFF

d_gene: .
j_gene: TRBJ1-5
abundance: .
v_gene: TRBV4-1
CDR3nt: TGCGCCAGCAGCCAACAGGGGACTCAGCCCCAGCATTTT
CDR3aa: CASSQQGTQPQHF

d_gene: TRBD2
j_gene: TRBJ2-7
abundance: .
v_gene: TRBV30
CDR3nt: TGTGCCTGGAGTGTACGGGGTAGCGGGGCCTCCTACGAGCAGTACTTC
CDR3aa: CAWSVRGSGASYEQYF

d_gene: TRBD2
j_gene: TRBJ2-5
abundance: .
v_gene: TRBV5-1
CDR3nt: TGCGCCAGCAGCCAAAGGACTAGCGGGGCCCAAGAGACCCAGTACTTC
CDR3aa: CASSQRTSGAQETQYF

d_gene: .
j_gene: TRBJ1-5
abundance: .
v_gene: TRBV6-1
CDR3nt: TGTGCCAGCAGTGAAGCGGGGGGGTTTCAGCCCCAGCATTTT
CDR3aa: CASSEAGGFQPQHF

d_gene: .
j_gene: TRBJ1-1
abundance: .
v_gene: TRBV11-3
CDR3nt: TGTGCCAGCAGCTTTGGACCCCAGGCCGAAGCTTTCTTT
CDR3aa: CASSFGPQAEAFF